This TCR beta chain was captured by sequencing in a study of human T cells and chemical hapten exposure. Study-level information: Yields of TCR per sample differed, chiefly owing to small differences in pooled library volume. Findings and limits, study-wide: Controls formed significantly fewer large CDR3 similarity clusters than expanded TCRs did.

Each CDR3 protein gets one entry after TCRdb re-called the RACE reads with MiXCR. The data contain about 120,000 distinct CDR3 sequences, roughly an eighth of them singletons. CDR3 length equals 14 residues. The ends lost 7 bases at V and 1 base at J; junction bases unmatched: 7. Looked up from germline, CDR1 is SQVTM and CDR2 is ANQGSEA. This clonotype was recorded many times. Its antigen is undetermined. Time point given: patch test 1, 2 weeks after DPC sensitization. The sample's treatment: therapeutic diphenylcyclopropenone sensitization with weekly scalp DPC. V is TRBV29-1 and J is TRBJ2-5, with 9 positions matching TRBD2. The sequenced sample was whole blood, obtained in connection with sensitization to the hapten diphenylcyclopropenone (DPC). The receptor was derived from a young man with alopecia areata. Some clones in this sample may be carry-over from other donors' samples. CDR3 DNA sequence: TGCAGCGCAGACATTAGCGGGAGCCAAGAGACCCAGTACTTC. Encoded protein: CSADISGSQETQYF.